One and the same sample provided the 20 T cell receptor beta chains below, sequenced in a study of cytomegalovirus exposure and HLA in healthy donors. PCR was performed using 60 Vbeta and 13 Jbeta primers. Clones were sequenced by immunoSEQ multiplex PCR, and TCRdb holds only the in-frame ones, with some missing. In the table there are about 60,000 clones, 80% of which are singletons. Sequencing was carried out using PBMCs. These receptors all stem from a woman aged 25 to 39 in good health and CMV-seronegative.

This chain uses TRBV18 with TRBJ1-4, with a tentative D call TRBD1 (6 bases). The CDR3 length is 14 residues. Trimming took 0 bases from V and 8 from J, leaving 10 bases between them. Germline CDR1 reads KGHSH; CDR2 reads LQKENI. The CDR3 is CASSPPGTTEKLFF. The DNA of the CDR3 is TGTGCCAGCTCACCACCTGGGACAACAGAAAAACTGTTTTTT.

The J gene is TRBJ2-6, the V gene TRBV4-1; no clear D gene. The germline CDR1 and CDR2 sequences are MGHRA and YSYEKL. V lost 1 base and J lost 10, with 2 bases in between. The CDR3 loop spans 11 amino acids. CDR3 sequence: CASSQANVLTF. For the CDR3, the DNA is TGCGCCAGCAGCCAAGCTAACGTCCTGACTTTC.

The J gene is TRBJ2-7, the V gene TRBV9; 9 bases line up with TRBD2. V lost 4 bases to trimming and J lost 5 bases; unmatched junction nucleotides: 10. The CDR3 length is 15 residues. CDR1 and CDR2 from the germline V gene are SGDLS and YYNGEE. CDR3 sequence reads: CASSLTGTSIHEQYF. The CDR3 bases are TGTGCCAGCAGCTTAACCGGGACTAGCATCCACGAGCAGTACTTC.

The genes are TRBV11-3 and TRBJ2-1, with a tentative D call TRBD2 (6 bases). Germline V gene sequence: CDR1 SGHNT, CDR2 YENEEA. This CDR3 contains 16 residues. V lost 6 bases, J lost 0 bases, and 15 bases lay in between. The CDR3 DNA reads as TGTGCCAGCAGTCTATTCGCGGGAAACTCCTACAATGAGCAGTTCTTC. Protein product: CASSLFAGNSYNEQFF.

The chain carries TRBV4-2 and TRBJ2-7; 12 bases fit TRBD2. V was clipped by 5 bases and J by 4 bases; unmatched bases: 6. The CDR3 consists of 15 residues. Germline lookup yields CDR1 LGHNA and CDR2 YNFKEQ. The CDR3 here is CASSFETSGSYEQYF. The CDR3 DNA sequence: TGTGCCAGCAGCTTTGAGACTAGCGGGAGTTACGAGCAGTACTTC.

The J gene is TRBJ2-5, the V gene TRBV25-1, with a possible D match to TRBD2 (7 bases). Per germline, CDR1 MGHDK and CDR2 SYGVNS. V was shortened by 8 bases and J by 2 bases, with 12 bases between the two germline ends. This CDR3 region has 13 residues. The DNA of the CDR3 is TGTGCCAGCGGGGGGGCCACTCAAGAGACCCAGTACTTC. Translated, it gives CASGGATQETQYF.

V usage is TRBV4-2 and J usage is TRBJ2-7; D is undetermined. The CDR3 has 16 amino acids. Trimming shortened V by 0 bases and J by 0 bases, and 12 bases separated the two germline ends. CDR1 and CDR2 (germline): LGHNA, YNFKEQ. CDR3 DNA: TGTGCCAGCAGCCAAGACTTGCGCGGATACTCCTACGAGCAGTACTTC. This encodes CASSQDLRGYSYEQYF.

The CDR3 nucleotides are TGTGCCACCAGCAGAGGGGACAGGGGCCACAATAGCAATCAGCCCCAGCATTTT. It translates to CATSRGDRGHNSNQPQHF. The chain combines TRBV15 with TRBJ1-5; 10 bases line up with TRBD1. The CDR3 totals 18 residues. J gave up 0 bases and V 1 base, and 6 bases lay outside the gene matches. Germline-derived CDR1 and CDR2 are LNHNV and YYDKDF (reference sequence).

The gene calls are TRBV27 and TRBJ1-1; D gene uncertain. V was clipped by 1 base and J by 3 bases, with 6 bases between them. The germline gives CDR1 MNHEY, CDR2 SMNVEV (reference sequence). The CDR3 extends over 13 amino acids. The CDR3 protein is CASSLFGDTEAFF. CDR3 nucleotide sequence: TGTGCCAGCAGTTTATTCGGGGACACTGAAGCTTTCTTT.

The rearrangement uses TRBV30 and TRBJ1-2; perhaps TRBD1 as D (6 bases). The CDR3 loop spans 14 amino acids. CDR1 is GTSNPN and CDR2 is SVGIG in the germline V gene (reference sequence). Deletions cut 0 bases from V and 5 bases from J, with 13 bases between. The CDR3 here is CAWSVQGKSYGYTF. CDR3 sequence (DNA): TGTGCCTGGAGTGTTCAGGGGAAGAGTTATGGCTACACCTTC.

The CDR3 nucleotides read TGTGCCAGCAGCTTTTACGGCACAGGGGATGAAAAACTGTTTTTT. It specifies CASSFYGTGDEKLFF. The rearrangement uses TRBV2 and TRBJ1-4; TRBD1 matches 7 bases. Trimming took 6 bases from V and 6 from J; bases not matched to a gene: 10. This CDR3 region has 15 residues. CDR1 and CDR2 (germline): SNHLY, FYNNEI.

The chain combines TRBV6-5 with TRBJ1-1; no clear D gene. Trimming shortened V by 0 bases and J by 3 bases, and 11 bases separated the two germline ends. The length of the CDR3 is 15 residues. The V gene's germline CDR1 is MNHEY and CDR2 SVGAGI. For the CDR3, the DNA is TGTGCCAGCAGTTACTCGCCGGTCTTGGACACTGAAGCTTTCTTT. Its protein is CASSYSPVLDTEAFF.

Only a few counts were recorded for this clone. The chain is built from TRBV5-1 and TRBJ2-2, with 8 bases matching TRBD1. CDR3 length: 16 residues. Looked up from germline, CDR1 is SGHRS and CDR2 is YFSETQ. V shed 1 base and J 3 bases; nucleotides not matched to a gene: 5. This CDR3 is CASSLMGTGDTGELFF. For the CDR3, the DNA is TGCGCCAGCAGCTTGATGGGGACAGGAGACACCGGGGAGCTGTTTTTT.

The chain combines TRBV9 with TRBJ1-1; D call uncertain. The CDR3 has 12 amino acids. The V and J ends lost 3 bases and 10 bases respectively, with 13 bases between them. CDR1 is SGDLS, CDR2 YYNGEE, per germline. The CDR3 nucleotides are TGTGCCAGCAGCGGCAGTAAAGGAGGAGCTTTCTTT. This gives the protein CASSGSKGGAFF.

This clone has only a few counts. DNA for the CDR3: TGTGCCAGCAGTGATAGTGGTGAAGCTTTCTTT. Its protein is CASSDSGEAFF. V and J are TRBV2 and TRBJ1-1; D not resolved. V was trimmed by 3 bases and J by 7 bases, leaving 6 bases between them. This CDR3 comprises 11 residues. Per germline, CDR1 SNHLY and CDR2 FYNNEI.

The sample holds one count of this clone. V and J are TRBV20-1 and TRBJ2-1; 9 nucleotides align to TRBD1. The CDR3 is 11 amino acids. The trim removed 7 bases at V and 10 bases at J, leaving 5 bases unmatched. Germline V CDR1 and CDR2: DFQATT, SNEGSKA (reference sequence). CDR3 DNA: TGCAGTGGACAGGGGGACAGGGAGCAGTTCTTC. It specifies CSGQGDREQFF.

The rearrangement joins TRBV7-9 to TRBJ2-5; 7 bases are a match to TRBD1. Germline lookup yields CDR1 SEHNR and CDR2 FQNEAQ (reference sequence). The CDR3 is 16 residues long. The ends lost 2 bases at V and 1 base at J; junction bases unmatched: 7. CDR3 residues: CASSLRGQGVQETQYF. CDR3 coding DNA: TGTGCCAGCAGCTTACGAGGGCAGGGGGTCCAAGAGACCCAGTACTTC.

This chain connects TRBV7-2 to TRBJ2-5; 7 bases map to TRBD2. Germline-derived CDR1 and CDR2 are SGHTA and FQGNSA. J was trimmed by 5 bases and V by 2 bases; bases with no gene match: 2. This CDR3 is 13 amino acids long. CDR3 protein: CASSLTSEETQYF. The CDR3, as DNA: TGTGCCAGCAGCTTAACTAGCGAGGAGACCCAGTACTTC.

This chain connects TRBV11-2 to TRBJ1-6, with D maybe TRBD1 (6 bases). Per the germline V gene, CDR1 is SGHAT and CDR2 is FQNNGV. There are 12 residues in the CDR3. V lost 5 bases, J lost 16 bases, and 15 bases lay in between. The CDR3 here is CASSVGQKWLHF. CDR3 sequence (DNA): TGTGCCAGCAGCGTAGGACAGAAATGGCTCCACTTT.

A few counts support this clone. The DNA of the CDR3 is TGTGCCAGCAGTTACGTGCAGGGGAGGAACACTGAAGCTTTCTTT. The encoded protein is CASSYVQGRNTEAFF. V and J are TRBV6-5 and TRBJ1-1, with a tentative D call TRBD1 (6 bases). CDR1 and CDR2 (germline): MNHEY, SVGAGI. Trimming pared 2 bases from V and 1 base from J, leaving 11 bases between. The CDR3 length is 15 residues.